The T cell receptor (beta chain) under discussion was sequenced for a study of PD-L1 blockade in urothelial cancer. Study at large: Blood samples had a median of around 140,000 T cells, roughly 83,000 unique TCRs, and clonality roughly 0.08.

Broader study findings: Sub-median blood TCR clonality before treatment predicted longer survival. Patients who had durable benefit saw their tumor-associated blood clones expand more at 3 weeks.

Notes on this clone: Its antigen is unidentified.

Germline lookup yields CDR1 SGHTA and CDR2 FQGNSA. With V trimmed by 5 bases and J by 5 bases, 6 bases remained unmatched. There are 14 residues in the CDR3. The table came from immunoSEQ multiplex PCR; TCRdb's copy has only in-frame clones and leaves some out. The sample includes 55,000 to 70,000 clones, around 83% seen only once; the top ten take roughly 2.9%. Each patient's cancer was a locally advanced or metastatic urothelial carcinoma. The sequencing here drew on PBMCs, taken around atezolizumab (anti-PD-L1) treatment. The receptor comes from a man aged 45-65 years with urothelial cancer. V and J are TRBV7-2 and TRBJ1-1; TRBD1 matches at 9 bases. In DNA, the CDR3 is TGTGCCAGCAGCCGACAGGGGGGTGTTACTGAAGCTTTCTTT. Translating it yields CASSRQGGVTEAFF.